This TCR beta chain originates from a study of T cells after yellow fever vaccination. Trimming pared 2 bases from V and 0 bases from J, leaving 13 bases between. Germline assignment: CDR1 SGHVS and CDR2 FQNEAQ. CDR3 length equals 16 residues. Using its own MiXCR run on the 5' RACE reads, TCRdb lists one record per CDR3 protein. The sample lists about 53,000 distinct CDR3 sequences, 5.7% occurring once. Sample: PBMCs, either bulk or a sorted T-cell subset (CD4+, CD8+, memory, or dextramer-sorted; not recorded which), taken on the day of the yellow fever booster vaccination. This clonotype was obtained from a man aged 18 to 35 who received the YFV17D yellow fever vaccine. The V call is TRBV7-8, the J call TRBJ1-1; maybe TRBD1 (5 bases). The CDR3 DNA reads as TGTGCCAGCAGCTTACTCCGGGACGTCCTGAACACTGAAGCTTTCTTT. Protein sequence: CASSLLRDVLNTEAFF.